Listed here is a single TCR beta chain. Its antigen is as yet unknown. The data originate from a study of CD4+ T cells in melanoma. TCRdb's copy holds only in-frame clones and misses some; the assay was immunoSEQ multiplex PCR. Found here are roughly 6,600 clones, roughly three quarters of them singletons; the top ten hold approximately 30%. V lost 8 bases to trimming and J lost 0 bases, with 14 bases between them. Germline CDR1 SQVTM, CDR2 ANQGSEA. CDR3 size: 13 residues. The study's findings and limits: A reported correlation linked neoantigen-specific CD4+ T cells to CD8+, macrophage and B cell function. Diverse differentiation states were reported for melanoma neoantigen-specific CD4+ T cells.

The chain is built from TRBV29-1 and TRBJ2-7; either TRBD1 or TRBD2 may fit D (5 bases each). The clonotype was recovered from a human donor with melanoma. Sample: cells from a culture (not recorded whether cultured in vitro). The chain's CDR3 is CSTRDRSSYEQYF. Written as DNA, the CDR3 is TGCAGCACACGGGACCGGAGCTCCTACGAGCAGTACTTC.